These 21 T cell receptor beta chains were sequenced from one sample in a study of neurological immune-mediated disorders. This sample's time point: technical triplicate 1. One entry per CDR3 protein, called by TCRdb with MiXCR from the 5' RACE reads. The table has 20,000 to 30,000 distinct CDR3 sequences, approximately 13% seen once. Sequencing was performed on CD4+ T cells from blood. These receptors were collected from a female donor with HTLV-1-associated myelopathy (HAM/TSP).

This clonotype was found many times. The chain uses TRBV20-1 and TRBJ2-1, with 10 nucleotides matching TRBD2. This CDR3 has 12 amino acids. Germline lookup yields CDR1 DFQATT and CDR2 SNEGSKA (reference sequence). V dropped 7 bases and J dropped 12; count of bases not matched to a gene: 9. The CDR3 nucleotides read TGCAGTGGACTAGCGGGCGCTGGGGGGCAGTTCTTC. Amino acid sequence: CSGLAGAGGQFF.

This clonotype was seen at least ten times. This chain connects TRBV7-8 to TRBJ1-5; D not resolved. The CDR3 totals 13 residues. V was trimmed by 5 bases and J by 6 bases, leaving 11 bases between them. Germline V gives CDR1 SGHVS, CDR2 FQNEAQ. The CDR3 region is CASSPLLGQPQHF. The CDR3 DNA sequence: TGTGCCAGCAGCCCCCTTTTGGGTCAGCCCCAGCATTTT. The whole variable domain, filled in from reference TRBV7-8 and TRBJ1-5, reads GAGVSQSPRYKVAKRGQDVALRCDPISGHVSLFWYQQALGQGPEFLTYFQNEAQLDKSGLPSDRFFAERPEGSVSTLKIQRTQQEDSAVYLCASSPLLGQPQHFGDGTRLSIL.

This clonotype was seen repeatedly, ten times or more. This chain links TRBV5-1 with TRBJ2-5; D is unclear. Per germline, CDR1 SGHRS and CDR2 YFSETQ. The CDR3 spans 13 residues. V dropped 0 bases and J dropped 5 bases, with 8 bases sitting between them. The CDR3 here is CASSLGPFETQYF. CDR3 nucleotide sequence: TGCGCCAGCAGCTTGGGCCCCTTTGAGACCCAGTACTTC.

This clonotype was detected ten times or more. The rearrangement joins TRBV6-5 to TRBJ1-2; tentative D call: TRBD1 (5 bases). Trimming took off 5 bases at V and 2 bases at J, with 9 bases between the two ends. The CDR3 has 13 amino acids. Germline V gene lookup returns CDR1 MNHEY and CDR2 SVGAGI. Here the CDR3 reads CASSATGNYGYTF. The CDR3 nucleotides read TGTGCCAGCAGTGCCACAGGAAACTATGGCTACACCTTC.

This clonotype has a count of ten or more. The chain uses TRBV6-1 and TRBJ1-4, with unresolved D. The CDR3 has 13 residues. The V end lost 8 bases, the J end lost 7 bases, and 14 bases lay between the germline ends. In germline, CDR1 is MNHNS, CDR2 SASEGT. The CDR3 region has the DNA TGTGCCAGCGCCCCGGCAGGCGGTGAAAAACTGTTTTTT. Translation: CASAPAGGEKLFF.

Ten or more counts support this clonotype. The rearrangement links TRBV10-3 to TRBJ1-1; 8 positions match TRBD1. Germline loops: CDR1 ENHRY, CDR2 SYGVKD. The CDR3 spans 12 residues. Unmatched junction bases numbered 4, after V lost 3 bases and J lost 10 bases. CDR3 DNA sequence: TGTGCCATCAGTGACCCCGACAGGGGAGCTTTCTTT. This gives the protein CAISDPDRGAFF.

This clonotype was seen repeatedly, ten times or more. The rearrangement joins TRBV7-6 to TRBJ2-3, with D tentatively TRBD1 or TRBD2 (6 bases each). Per germline, CDR1 SGHVS and CDR2 FNYEAQ. V was pared by 2 bases and J by 4 bases, with 10 bases between. The CDR3 sequence is 14 residues long. The CDR3 coding sequence is TGTGCCAGCAGCTTATCGGGGGCGTCAGATACGCAGTATTTT. Translation gives CASSLSGASDTQYF.

This clonotype was detected many times. One end of the junction does not line up with germline, which may come from a read error. The chain uses TRBV4-2 and TRBJ2-7; no firm D call. Germline CDR1 is LGHNA and CDR2 is YNFKEQ. The CDR3 extends over 16 amino acids. The CDR3 protein is CASSQEGMRTQYAQYF. The CDR3 nucleotides read TGTGCCAGCAGCCAAGAAGGGATGCGGACCCAATACGCGCAGTACTTC.

This clonotype was detected ten times or more. The chain has TRBV7-9 and TRBJ2-2, with 11 bases lining up with TRBD2. The V gene's germline CDR1 is SEHNR and CDR2 FQNEAQ (reference sequence). V gave up 10 bases and J gave up 6 bases; unmatched junction bases: 16. The CDR3 runs 17 residues. CDR3: CATPIRGLAEGAGELFF. The CDR3, as DNA: TGTGCCACCCCCATCAGGGGACTAGCGGAAGGGGCCGGGGAGCTGTTTTTT.

This clonotype appeared many times. This chain uses TRBV10-3 with TRBJ2-7; TRBD1 is a possible D gene (6 bases). This CDR3 is built from 16 residues. V gave up 5 bases and J gave up 0 bases, with 17 bases separating them. Germline V gene data show CDR1 as ENHRY and CDR2 as SYGVKD. The CDR3 DNA reads TGTGCCATCAGTCCCGAGGGGCAGGGGAGCTCCTACGAGCAGTACTTC. Its translation is CAISPEGQGSSYEQYF.

This clonotype was counted ten times or more. This chain uses TRBV15 with TRBJ2-3; D is ambiguous. The CDR3 length is 15 residues. Germline CDR1 reads LNHNV; CDR2 reads YYDKDF (reference sequence). Trimming cost V 0 bases and J 0 bases, with 7 bases left between them. CDR3 sequence: CATSRDPESTDTQYF. The CDR3 DNA is TGTGCCACCAGCAGAGATCCCGAGAGCACAGATACGCAGTATTTT.

There are a few counts of this clonotype. The chain combines TRBV20-1 with TRBJ2-7; 8 nucleotides line up with TRBD2. CDR3 size: 13 residues. The germline V gene has CDR1 DFQATT and CDR2 SNEGSKA (reference sequence). Trimming cost V 4 bases and J 3 bases; bases outside gene matches: 5. The chain's CDR3 is CSATGGRGYEQYF. CDR3 DNA: TGCAGTGCTACGGGAGGGAGGGGCTACGAGCAGTACTTC.

This clonotype was seen many times. The V and J genes are TRBV20-1 and TRBJ1-1; no definite D call. This CDR3 is built from 12 residues. CDR1 is DFQATT and CDR2 is SNEGSKA in the germline V gene (reference sequence). CDR3 sequence: CSPPGVLGQAFF. In nucleotides, the CDR3 is TGCAGCCCCCCTGGGGTCTTGGGCCAAGCTTTCTTT.

The chain combines TRBV28 with TRBJ2-3, with a tentative D call TRBD1 (7 bases). Germline V CDR1 and CDR2: MDHEN, SYDVKM. This CDR3 spans 14 amino acids. Trimming took 7 bases from V and 0 from J, leaving 11 bases between them. For the CDR3, the DNA is TGTGCCAGCACGCGGGACAGTAGCACAGATACGCAGTATTTT. Its translation: CASTRDSSTDTQYF.

This clonotype has a count of ten or more. The genes are TRBV10-3 and TRBJ2-5; no clear D gene. V was clipped by 4 bases and J by 2 bases, with 5 bases between them. Germline CDR1 is ENHRY and CDR2 is SYGVKD. This CDR3 contains 12 residues. The chain's CDR3 is CAISGGQETQYF. The DNA for the CDR3 is TGTGCCATCAGTGGGGGACAAGAGACCCAGTACTTC.

This clonotype was counted many times. The rearrangement uses TRBV2 and TRBJ2-3; tentatively, D is TRBD2 (6 bases). This CDR3 is 13 amino acids long. CDR1 is SNHLY, CDR2 FYNNEI, per germline. V shed 6 bases and J shed 2 bases, with 9 bases lying between them. DNA for the CDR3: TGTGCCAGCAGGGGACTCCCCACAGATACGCAGTATTTT. This sequence encodes CASRGLPTDTQYF.

The genes are TRBV7-6 and TRBJ2-3; 8 nucleotides agree with TRBD2. Per the germline V gene, CDR1 is SGHVS and CDR2 is FNYEAQ. After removal of 1 base from V and 8 bases from J, the junction contained 14 bases not matched to a gene. The CDR3 is made up of 17 amino acids. The CDR3 loop reads CASSLVGGSGGASTQYF. The DNA for the CDR3 is TGTGCCAGCAGCTTAGTGGGGGGGAGCGGGGGTGCTAGTACGCAGTATTTT.

This clonotype was seen at least ten times. The rearrangement joins TRBV7-2 to TRBJ1-5; TRBD1 might be the D (5 bases). V gave up 3 bases and J gave up 3 bases, with 15 bases separating them. Germline CDR1 and CDR2: SGHTA and FQGNSA. CDR3 size: 16 residues. CDR3: CASSFLGQGPNQPQHF. In nucleotides, the CDR3 is TGTGCCAGCAGCTTCCTCGGGCAGGGCCCCAATCAGCCCCAGCATTTT.

The table lists this clonotype with many counts. At one end, the junction sequence differs from germline, possibly due to a read error. The chain carries TRBV5-1 and TRBJ2-4; no definite D call. This CDR3 region has 8 residues. Germline V lookup: CDR1 SGHRS, CDR2 YFSETQ. CDR3 sequence: CASSSLFF. For the CDR3, the DNA is TGCGCCAGCAGCTCCCTATTCTTC.

This clonotype showed up many times. The chain employs TRBV20-1 and TRBJ2-2; 12 bases line up with TRBD2. V shed 3 bases, J shed 5 bases, and the junction held 4 bases outside the gene matches. The CDR3 is 15 residues long. Germline V lookup: CDR1 DFQATT, CDR2 SNEGSKA (reference sequence). CDR3 sequence: CSARRLAGGTGELFF. The CDR3 DNA follows: TGCAGTGCTAGGAGGCTAGCGGGGGGGACCGGGGAGCTGTTTTTT.

This clonotype has at least ten counts. This chain links TRBV6-5 with TRBJ2-3; 9 bases align to TRBD2. CDR1 and CDR2 from the germline V gene are MNHEY and SVGAGI. V lost 6 bases, J lost 1 base, and 5 bases stayed unmatched. The CDR3 covers 15 residues. This CDR3 reads CASSSLAGGTDTQYF. CDR3 nucleotides: TGTGCCAGCAGCTCGTTAGCGGGAGGCACAGATACGCAGTATTTT.